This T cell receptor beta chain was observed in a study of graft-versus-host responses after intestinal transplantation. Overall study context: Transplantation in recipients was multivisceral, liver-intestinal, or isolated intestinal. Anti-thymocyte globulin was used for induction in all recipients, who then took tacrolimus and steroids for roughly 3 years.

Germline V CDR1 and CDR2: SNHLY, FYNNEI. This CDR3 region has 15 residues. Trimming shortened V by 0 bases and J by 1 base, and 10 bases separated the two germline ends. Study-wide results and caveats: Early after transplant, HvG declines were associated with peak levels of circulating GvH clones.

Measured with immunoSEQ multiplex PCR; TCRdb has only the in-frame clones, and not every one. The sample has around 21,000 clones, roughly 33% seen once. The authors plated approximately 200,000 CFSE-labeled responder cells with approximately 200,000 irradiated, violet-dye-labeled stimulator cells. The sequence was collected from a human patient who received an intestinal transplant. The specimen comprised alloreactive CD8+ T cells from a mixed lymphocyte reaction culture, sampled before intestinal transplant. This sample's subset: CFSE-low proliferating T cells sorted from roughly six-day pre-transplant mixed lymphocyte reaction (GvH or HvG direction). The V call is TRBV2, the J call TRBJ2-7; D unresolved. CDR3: CASSEATSPSYEQYF. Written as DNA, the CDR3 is TGTGCCAGCAGTGAAGCAACTTCACCATCCTACGAGCAGTACTTC.